This TCR beta chain was observed in a study of blood T cells in healthy people across ages. Study-level results: As age increased, TCR beta diversity per million T cells fell in a roughly linear fashion.

Trimming shortened V by 10 bases and J by 5 bases, and 12 bases separated the two germline ends. Germline CDR1 MNHNS, CDR2 SASEGT. The CDR3 has 11 residues. Sample-barcoded 5' priming and a J-beta primer mix drove a second PCR of about 7 to 11 cycles. Unique molecular identifiers of 12 random nucleotides labeled each cDNA. TCRdb reprocessed the 5' RACE reads with MiXCR, giving one entry per CDR3 protein. The sample includes 650,000 to 800,000 distinct CDR3 sequences, roughly half seen only once; the top ten take less than 15%. This clonotype was counted at least ten times. Its antigen is undetermined. The chain has TRBV6-1 and TRBJ2-7; D gene ambiguous. The sequenced material came from blood. This TCR derives from a woman over 75 in good health. The CDR3 coding sequence is TGTGCCACCTTGCAAAGGCACGAGCAGTACTTC. This encodes CATLQRHEQYF.